This T cell receptor beta chain was sequenced for a study of Graves' ophthalmopathy and Graves' hyperthyroidism (dated by TCRdb to 2016 to 2018). For the wider study: Peripheral blood was collected at initial diagnosis, before any treatment. To tell Graves' ophthalmopathy apart from Graves' hyperthyroidism, and to predict which patients would progress to ophthalmopathy, the study relied on TCR beta repertoire signatures. The approximately 100 discovery patients were divided at random into training and test sets in a 7:3 ratio. Following sampling, methimazole starting at 30 mg daily was administered to hyperthyroidism patients, and high-dose intravenous methylprednisolone was administered to ophthalmopathy patients. To explore V-J signatures that separate ophthalmopathy from hyperthyroidism, a discovery set of about a hundred patients was enrolled, consisting of approximately 45 with ophthalmopathy and approximately 60 with stable hyperthyroidism. In total, 135 blood samples were TCR-sequenced: around 42 ophthalmopathy, some 75 hyperthyroidism and some 17 hyperthyroidism-to-ophthalmopathy patients. T-cell repertoires of thyroid tissue and blood were compared in 5 or 6 hyperthyroidism patients. An independent validation cohort comprised some 18 hyperthyroidism patients and around 16 patients who later progressed from hyperthyroidism to ophthalmopathy. What the research found in general, with its limitations: In validation, the model predicted ophthalmopathy progression with 55% to 71% sensitivity and 72% to 80% specificity; some 13 predicted patients were CT-confirmed with GO in a median of 6.5 months. No statistical method was used to set the sample size in advance, and the investigators knew which group each participant was assigned to. Among expanded thyroid clonotypes with frequency above 0.001, most also showed up in blood, which suggests that blood repertoires may reflect the thyroid immune response. In cross-validation, the 13-signature model distinguished ophthalmopathy from stable hyperthyroidism with about 90% sensitivity and around 81% specificity, while in the test set the corresponding values were about 80% and 75%.

Sequences LNHNV (CDR1) and YYDKDF (CDR2) are obtained from the germline V gene (reference sequence). The CDR3 holds 14 amino acids from the cysteine to the phenylalanine. Kept here is only the CDR3 DNA, which spans 42 bases and is read in frame from base 1. The germline V and J ends show losses of 0 bases and 5 bases respectively, and no gene match explains 4 bases of the junction. Stable hyperthyroidism was defined as no progression to ophthalmopathy within 18 months of follow-up. Patients with hyperthyroidism were aged 18 to 65 years, had been newly diagnosed, and had a disease duration of less than 2 months. Patients with other autoimmune diseases, uncontrolled infections, pregnancy or lactation were excluded from the study. Diagnosis was based on clinical symptoms, serum thyroxine, TRAb, thyroid ultrasound and orbital computed tomography. PBMCs were isolated from about 10 ml of fresh peripheral blood by Ficoll-Paque density gradient centrifugation. Total RNA was extracted with Trizol reagent and quality-checked on an Agilent 2100 Bioanalyzer.

This clonotype was found many times. Its binding antigen is unknown. One base away there is no much larger clone; base qualities are not given. For repertoire sequencing, the TCR beta CDR3 regions were amplified from RNA transcripts. The first round was an RT-PCR using HTBI primers with the Qiagen OneStep RT-PCR kit, and this first round was followed by a second-round multiplex PCR, then size selection and purification. Sequencing of the libraries was carried out on an Illumina HiSeq2000 in paired-end mode with 100 bp reads. Turning to the authors' computational methods: SOAPnuke was used for read processing, and reads with adapters, uncalled bases, a mean Phred below 15, or no exact constant-primer or identifier match were discarded. High-quality paired reads were merged with COPE v1.2.5. Each unique nucleotide sequence was defined as a clonotype, and clonotypes were aligned to IMGT TRB V, D and J references with MiTCR v1.1. The analysis was limited to V-J combinations with a frequency above 0.0001, which together covered around 99% of the repertoires. For each V-J combination, a TCR clonal expansion and chaos score was defined as F50 clonal expansion divided by the chaos observed in the TCRdist matrix. Welch's t-statistics and random forest were used to reduce the features to about a dozen V-J combinations, which were then used as input to a naive Bayes classifier. The similarity between thyroid and blood repertoires was quantified using the Morisita-Horn index. The public reads were quality trimmed at Q25 with fastp and then assembled into clones with MiXCR by TCRdb, keeping productive beta chains. Entries that share a CDR3 protein sequence are merged under the most common genes and DNA. The V and J calls here are based on TCRdb, not the publication. The sample table lists 300,000 to 500,000 distinct CDR3 sequences, over 15% of them with a count of one. The top ten hold around 6.6% of the sample.

The V and J genes are TRBV15 and TRBJ2-7; the junction holds 7 bases that match TRBD2. This TCR was recovered from a woman younger than 35 with stable Graves' hyperthyroidism. Donor details come from another sample of the same person, matched by shared clones. Source material: peripheral blood. The DNA sequence is given as TGTGCCACCAGCAGAGATCGGGGGAGGGACGAGCAGTACTTC. This gives the protein CATSRDRGRDEQYF.